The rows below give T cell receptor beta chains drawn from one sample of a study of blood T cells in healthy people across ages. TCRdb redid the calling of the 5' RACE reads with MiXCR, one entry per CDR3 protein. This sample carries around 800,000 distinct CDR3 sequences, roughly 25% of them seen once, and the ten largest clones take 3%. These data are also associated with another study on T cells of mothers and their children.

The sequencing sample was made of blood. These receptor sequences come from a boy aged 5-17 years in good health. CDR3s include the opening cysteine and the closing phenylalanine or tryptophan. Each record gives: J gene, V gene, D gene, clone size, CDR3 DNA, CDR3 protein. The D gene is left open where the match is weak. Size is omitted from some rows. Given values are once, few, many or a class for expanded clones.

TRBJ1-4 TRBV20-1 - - TGCAGTGCTAACAGGGACGGTGAAAAACTGTTTTTT CSANRDGEKLFF
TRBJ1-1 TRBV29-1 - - TGCAGCACAGTCAAGAACACTGAAGCTTTCTTT CSTVKNTEAFF
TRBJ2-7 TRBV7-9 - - TGTGCCAGCAGGGGCGGCGGATCCCCCGATGACTACGAGCAGTACTTC CASRGGGSPDDYEQYF
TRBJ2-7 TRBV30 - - TGTGCCTGGAGTAAAGGCCGCTACGAGCAGTACTTC CAWSKGRYEQYF
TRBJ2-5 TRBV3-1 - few TGTGCCAGCAGCCAAGAAAGGTGGACAGAGACCCAGTACTTC CASSQERWTETQYF
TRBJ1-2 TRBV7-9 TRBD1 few TGTGCCAGCAGCTGCCTCCTAGACAGGGAAGGCTACACCTTC CASSCLLDREGYTF
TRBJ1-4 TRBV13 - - TGTGCCAGCAGCCGGACCGAGGGGGAACTGTTTTTT CASSRTEGELFF
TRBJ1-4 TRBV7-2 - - TGTGCCAGCAGCTCCCAGGGTTTAATAGAAAAACTGTTTTTT CASSSQGLIEKLFF
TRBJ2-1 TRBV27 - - TGTGCCAGCAGAAAAGGGGGACGCGCTGAGCAGTTCTTC CASRKGGRAEQFF
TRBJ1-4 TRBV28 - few TGTGCCAGCAGTCCGTACTACTTCGAACTGTTTTTT CASSPYYFELFF
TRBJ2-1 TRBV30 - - TGTGCCTGGAGTGGAGGTGCGAGCTCCTACAATGAGCAGTTCTTC CAWSGGASSYNEQFF
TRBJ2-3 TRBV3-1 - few TGTGCCAGCAGCCAAGATTTGCAATCACAGAGGGCGCAGTATTTT CASSQDLQSQRAQYF
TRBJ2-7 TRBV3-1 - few TGTGCCAGCAGCCCAGATACAAGAACCTACGAGCAGTACTTC CASSPDTRTYEQYF
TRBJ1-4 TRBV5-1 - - TGCGCCAGCAGCTTACAGGGAACTTCGGCTAATGAAAAACTGTTTTTT CASSLQGTSANEKLFF
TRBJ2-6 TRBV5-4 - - TGTGCCAGCAGCTTGGAATCTGGGGCCAACGTCCTGACTTTC CASSLESGANVLTF
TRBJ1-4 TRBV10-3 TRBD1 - TGTGCCATCAGTGACCCGACAAGACAGGGGGTAAATGAAAAACTGTTTTTT CAISDPTRQGVNEKLFF
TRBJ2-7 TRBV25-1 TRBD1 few TGTGCCAGCAGCCCTAGGGGACAGAGCTACGAGCAGTACTTC CASSPRGQSYEQYF
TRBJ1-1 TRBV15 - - TGTGCCACCAGCAGAGAAACGACGGTGAACACTGAAGCTTTCTTT CATSRETTVNTEAFF
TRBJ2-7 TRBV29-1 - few TGCAGCGTGGAACAGGGCTACGAGCAGTACTTC CSVEQGYEQYF
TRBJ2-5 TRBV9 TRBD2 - TGTGCCAGCAGCGCCGGGGGACTAGCGGTCCAAGAGACCCAGTACTTC CASSAGGLAVQETQYF
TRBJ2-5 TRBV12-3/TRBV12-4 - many TGTGCCAGCAGTTTGAGGGGGGATGGAGAGACCCAGTACTTC CASSLRGDGETQYF
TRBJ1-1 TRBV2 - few TGTGCCAGCATGGACGGCACAGGAGGGAACACTGAAGCTTTCTTT CASMDGTGGNTEAFF
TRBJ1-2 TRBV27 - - TGTGCCAGCAGTTGGGGCAGCAAACCTAACTATGGCTACACCTTC CASSWGSKPNYGYTF
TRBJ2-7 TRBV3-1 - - TGTGCCAGCAGCCTACATGGGGGCGAGCAGTACTTC CASSLHGGEQYF
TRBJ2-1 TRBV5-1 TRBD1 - TGCGCCAGTAGGCCCCGCGGGACAGGGGGCACCGGGGAGCAGTTCTTC CASRPRGTGGTGEQFF
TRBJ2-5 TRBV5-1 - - TGCGCCAGCAGTCGCGGCCGTCCAGACCCACGGGAGACCCAGTACTTC CASSRGRPDPRETQYF
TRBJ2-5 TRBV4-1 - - TGCGCCAGCAGCCACCCCAAAAGCCAAGAGACCCAGTACTTC CASSHPKSQETQYF
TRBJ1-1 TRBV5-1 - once TGCGCCAGCAGCTTGGATGGGGGGCTGGGTGAAGCTTTCTTT CASSLDGGLGEAFF
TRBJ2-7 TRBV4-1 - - TGCGCCAGCAGCCAAGATCCGTCGGCATCGTACGAGCAGTACTTC CASSQDPSASYEQYF
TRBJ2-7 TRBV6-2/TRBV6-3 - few TGTGCCAGCAGTTACCCAGCCTACGAGCAGTACTTC CASSYPAYEQYF
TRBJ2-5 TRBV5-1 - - TGCGCCAGCAGCTTAATAGGCCGGGCGGAGACCCAGTACTTC CASSLIGRAETQYF
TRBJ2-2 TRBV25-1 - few TGTGCCAGCGGTCGTTCGGGCAATCCAGGCGGGGAGCTGTTTTTT CASGRSGNPGGELFF
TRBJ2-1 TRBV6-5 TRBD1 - TGTGCCAGCAGTTACTCCCGGGACAGGGGCTTCGGCCTCTACAATGAGCAGTTCTTC CASSYSRDRGFGLYNEQFF
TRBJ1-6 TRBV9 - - TGTGCCAGCAGTGAAGGGGACATGTCTAATTCGGCCCTCCACTTT CASSEGDMSNSALHF
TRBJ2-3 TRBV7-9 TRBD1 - TGTGCCAGCAGCAATACAGGGGTAGATACGCAGTATTTT CASSNTGVDTQYF
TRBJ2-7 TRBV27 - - TGTGCCAGCGGAAGGTATGGGGGGTCCGTAAGCTCCTACGAGCAGTACTTC CASGRYGGSVSSYEQYF
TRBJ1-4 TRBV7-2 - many TGTGCCAGCAGCTTTGCAGAAAAACTGTTTTTT CASSFAEKLFF
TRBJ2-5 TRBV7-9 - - TGTGCCAGCAGCTTAGTTATTCGGGGGCGACTCCAAGGGACCCAGTACTTC CASSLVIRGRLQGTQYF
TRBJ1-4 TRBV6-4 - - TGTGCCAGCAGTGAACGGGGTCCTAATGAAAAACTGTTTTTT CASSERGPNEKLFF
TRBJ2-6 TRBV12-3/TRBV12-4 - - TGTGCCAGCAGTTTGGGCAGGCCCTCCAGGGATGGGGCCAACGTCCTGACTTTC CASSLGRPSRDGANVLTF
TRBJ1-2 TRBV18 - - TGTGCCAGCTCACCGGCGGATGACTATGGCTACACCTTC CASSPADDYGYTF
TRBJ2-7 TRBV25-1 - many TGTGCCAGCAGCGGCCGGACACAATATATATACGAGCAGTACTTC CASSGRTQYIYEQYF
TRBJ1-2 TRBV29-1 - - TGCAGCGTCTTAAGGGAGGGGACTGACTATGGCTACACCTTC CSVLREGTDYGYTF